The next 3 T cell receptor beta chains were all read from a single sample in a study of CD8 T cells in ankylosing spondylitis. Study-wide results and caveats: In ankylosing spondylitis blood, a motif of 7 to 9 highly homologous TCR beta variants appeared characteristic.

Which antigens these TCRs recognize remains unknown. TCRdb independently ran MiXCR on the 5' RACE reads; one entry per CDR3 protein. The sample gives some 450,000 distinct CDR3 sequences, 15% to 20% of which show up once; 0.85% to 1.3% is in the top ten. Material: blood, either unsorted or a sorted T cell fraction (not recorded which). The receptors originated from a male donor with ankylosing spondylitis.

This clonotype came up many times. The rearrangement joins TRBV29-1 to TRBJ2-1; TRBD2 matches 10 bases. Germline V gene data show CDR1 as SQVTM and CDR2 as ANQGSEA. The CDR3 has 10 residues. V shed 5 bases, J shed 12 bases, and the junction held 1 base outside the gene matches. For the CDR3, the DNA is TGCAGCGTTTCTAGCGGGGGGCAGTTCTTC. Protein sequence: CSVSSGGQFF.

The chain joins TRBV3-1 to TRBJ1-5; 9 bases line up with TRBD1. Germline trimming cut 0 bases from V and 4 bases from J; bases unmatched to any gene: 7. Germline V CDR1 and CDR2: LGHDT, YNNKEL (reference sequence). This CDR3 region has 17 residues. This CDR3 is CASSQDLRGTGNQPQHF. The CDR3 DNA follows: TGTGCCAGCAGCCAAGATTTGCGAGGGACAGGGAATCAGCCCCAGCATTTT.

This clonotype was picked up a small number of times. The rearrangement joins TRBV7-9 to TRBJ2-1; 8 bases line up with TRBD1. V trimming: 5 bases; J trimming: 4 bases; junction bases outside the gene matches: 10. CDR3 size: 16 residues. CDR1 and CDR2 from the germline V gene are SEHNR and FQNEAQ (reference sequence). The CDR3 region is CASSLPQGARYNEQFF. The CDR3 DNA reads TGTGCCAGCAGCCTCCCCCAGGGGGCGCGGTACAATGAGCAGTTCTTC. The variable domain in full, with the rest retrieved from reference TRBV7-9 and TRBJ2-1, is DTGVSQNPRHKITKRGQNVTFRCDPISEHNRLYWYRQTLGQGPEFLTYFQNEAQLEKSRLLSDRFSAERPKGSFSTLEIQRTEQGDSAMYLCASSLPQGARYNEQFFGPGTRLTVL.